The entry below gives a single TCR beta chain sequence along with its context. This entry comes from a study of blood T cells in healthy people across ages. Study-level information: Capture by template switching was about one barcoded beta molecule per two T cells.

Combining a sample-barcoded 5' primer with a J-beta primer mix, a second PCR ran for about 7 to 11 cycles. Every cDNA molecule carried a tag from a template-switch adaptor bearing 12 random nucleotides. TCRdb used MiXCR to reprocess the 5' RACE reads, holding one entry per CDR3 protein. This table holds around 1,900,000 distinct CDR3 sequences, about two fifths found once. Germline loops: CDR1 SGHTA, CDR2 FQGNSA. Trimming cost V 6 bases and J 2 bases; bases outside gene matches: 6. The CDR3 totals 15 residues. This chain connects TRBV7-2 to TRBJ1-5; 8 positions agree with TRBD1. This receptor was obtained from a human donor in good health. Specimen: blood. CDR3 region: CASSVGTGRNQPQHF. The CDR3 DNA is TGTGCCAGCAGTGTAGGGACAGGCCGCAATCAGCCCCAGCATTTT. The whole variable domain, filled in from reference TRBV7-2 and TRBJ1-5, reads GAGVSQSPSNKVTEKGKDVELRCDPISGHTALYWYRQSLGQGLEFLIYFQGNSAPDKSGLPSDRFSAERTGGSVSTLTIQRTQQEDSAVYLCASSVGTGRNQPQHFGDGTRLSIL.